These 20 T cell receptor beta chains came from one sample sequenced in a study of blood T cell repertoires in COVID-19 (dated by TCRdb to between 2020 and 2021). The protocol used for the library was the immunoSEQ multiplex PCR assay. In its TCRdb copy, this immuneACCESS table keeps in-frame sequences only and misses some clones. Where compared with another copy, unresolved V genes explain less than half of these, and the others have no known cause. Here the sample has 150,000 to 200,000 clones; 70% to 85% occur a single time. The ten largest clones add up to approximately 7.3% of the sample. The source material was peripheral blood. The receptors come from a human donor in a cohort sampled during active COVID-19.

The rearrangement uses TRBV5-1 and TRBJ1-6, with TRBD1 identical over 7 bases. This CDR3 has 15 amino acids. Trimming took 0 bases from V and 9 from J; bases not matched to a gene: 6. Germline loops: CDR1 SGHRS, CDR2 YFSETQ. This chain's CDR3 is CASSLARGQGSPLHF. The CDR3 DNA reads TGCGCCAGCAGCTTGGCAAGGGGGCAAGGTTCACCCCTCCACTTT. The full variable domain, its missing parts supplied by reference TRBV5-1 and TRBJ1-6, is KAGVTQTPRYLIKTRGQQVTLSCSPISGHRSVSWYQQTPGQGLQFLFEYFSETQRNKGNFPGRFSGRQFSNSRSEMNVSTLELGDSALYLCASSLARGQGSPLHFGNGTRLTVT.

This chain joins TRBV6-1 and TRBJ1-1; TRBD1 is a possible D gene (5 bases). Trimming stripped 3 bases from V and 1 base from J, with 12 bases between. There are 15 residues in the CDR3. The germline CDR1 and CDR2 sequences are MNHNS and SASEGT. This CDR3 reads CASSDGGAENTEAFF. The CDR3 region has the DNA TGTGCCAGCAGTGATGGAGGGGCTGAGAACACTGAAGCTTTCTTT.

For the CDR3, the DNA is TGTGCCAGCACCCGAACGGGAGCTAACTATGGCTACACCTTC. As protein: CASTRTGANYGYTF. The chain links TRBV6-5 to TRBJ1-2, with no clear D. The CDR3 runs to 14 residues. The V gene's germline CDR1 is MNHEY and CDR2 SVGAGI. The V gene lost 7 bases and the J gene lost 0 bases, with 12 bases spanning the gap.

Here the CDR3 reads CASIPGGGGATEQYF. In nucleotides, the CDR3 is TGTGCCAGCATCCCTGGGGGAGGGGGGGCCACCGAGCAGTACTTC. V usage is TRBV11-3 and J usage is TRBJ2-7, with a weak D call TRBD2 (7 bases). This CDR3 spans 15 amino acids. From germline, CDR1 is SGHNT and CDR2 YENEEA. The V gene lost 7 bases and the J gene lost 6 bases, with 22 bases spanning the gap. Complete variable domain (other parts from reference TRBV11-3 and TRBJ2-7): EAGVVQSPRYKIIEKKQPVAFWCNPISGHNTLYWYLQNLGQGPELLIRYENEEAVDDSQLPKDRFSAERLKGVDSTLKIQPAELGDSAVYLCASIPGGGGATEQYFGPGTRLTVT.

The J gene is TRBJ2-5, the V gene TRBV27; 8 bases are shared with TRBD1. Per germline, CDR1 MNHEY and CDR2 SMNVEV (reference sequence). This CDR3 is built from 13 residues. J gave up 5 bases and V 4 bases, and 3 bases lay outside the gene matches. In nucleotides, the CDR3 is TGTGCCAGCAGTTCGACAGGGGCCGAGACCCAGTACTTC. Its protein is CASSSTGAETQYF.

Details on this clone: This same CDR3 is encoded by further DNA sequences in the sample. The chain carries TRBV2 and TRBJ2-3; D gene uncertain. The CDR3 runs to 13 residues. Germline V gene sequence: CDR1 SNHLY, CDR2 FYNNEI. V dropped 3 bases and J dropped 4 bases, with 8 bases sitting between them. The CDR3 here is CASSEAGPDTQYF. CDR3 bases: TGTGCCAGCAGTGAGGCTGGGCCAGATACGCAGTATTTT.

CDR3 sequence: CASSPERGGIYGYTF. The CDR3 DNA reads as TGTGCCAGCAGCCCTGAAAGAGGCGGAATCTATGGCTACACCTTC. The chain joins TRBV7-9 to TRBJ1-2; D not certain. The CDR3 spans 15 residues. Germline CDR1 SEHNR, CDR2 FQNEAQ (reference sequence). V shed 5 bases and J shed 4 bases, with 17 bases lying between them.

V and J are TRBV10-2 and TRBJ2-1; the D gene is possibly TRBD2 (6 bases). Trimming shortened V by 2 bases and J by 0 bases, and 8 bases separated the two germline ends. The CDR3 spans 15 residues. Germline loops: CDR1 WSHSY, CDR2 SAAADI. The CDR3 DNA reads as TGCGCCAGCAGTGAGGCGGGGAACTCCTACAATGAGCAGTTCTTC. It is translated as CASSEAGNSYNEQFF.

The CDR3 reads CAWSVPWTSGADTQYF. The CDR3 nucleotides read TGTGCCTGGAGTGTCCCCTGGACTAGCGGGGCAGATACGCAGTATTTT. The chain employs TRBV30 and TRBJ2-3; 12 bases map to TRBD2. The junction had 5 bases not matched to a gene; V was cut back by 0 bases and J by 4 bases. CDR3 length equals 16 residues. The germline V gene encodes CDR1 GTSNPN and CDR2 SVGIG (reference sequence).

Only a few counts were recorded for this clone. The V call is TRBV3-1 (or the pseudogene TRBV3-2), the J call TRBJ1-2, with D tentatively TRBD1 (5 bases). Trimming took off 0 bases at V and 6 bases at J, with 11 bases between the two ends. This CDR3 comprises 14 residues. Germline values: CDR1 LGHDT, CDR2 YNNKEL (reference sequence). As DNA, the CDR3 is TGTGCCAGCAGCCAAGATCTGGGAGGGGATGGCTACACCTTC. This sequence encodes CASSQDLGGDGYTF.

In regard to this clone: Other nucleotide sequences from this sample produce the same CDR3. This CDR3 is CASSRRGAGANVLTF. The CDR3 DNA is TGTGCCAGCAGTAGACGGGGGGCTGGGGCCAACGTCCTGACTTTC. This chain joins TRBV6-6 and TRBJ2-6; TRBD2 agrees at 7 bases. Germline-derived CDR1 and CDR2 are MNHNY and SVGAGI (reference sequence). The CDR3 consists of 15 residues. V shed 5 bases, J shed 2 bases, and the junction held 3 bases outside the gene matches.

The CDR3 here is CASSKWNRVSYEQYF. Written as DNA, the CDR3 is TGTGCCAGCAGCAAGTGGAACAGGGTCTCCTACGAGCAGTACTTC. J is TRBJ2-7 and V is TRBV21-1; the table's D gene call, TRBD1, was not cross checked with the DNA. TRBV21-1 is a known pseudogene. The CDR3 is 15 residues long.

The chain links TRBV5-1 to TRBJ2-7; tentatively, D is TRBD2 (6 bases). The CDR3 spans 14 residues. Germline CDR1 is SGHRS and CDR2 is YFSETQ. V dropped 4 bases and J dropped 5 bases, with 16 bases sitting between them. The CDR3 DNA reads TGCGCCAGCAGCCCGGGGGTCTCTCGGGACGAGCAGTACTTC. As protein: CASSPGVSRDEQYF. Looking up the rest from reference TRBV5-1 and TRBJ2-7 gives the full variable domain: KAGVTQTPRYLIKTRGQQVTLSCSPISGHRSVSWYQQTPGQGLQFLFEYFSETQRNKGNFPGRFSGRQFSNSRSEMNVSTLELGDSALYLCASSPGVSRDEQYFGPGTRLTVT.

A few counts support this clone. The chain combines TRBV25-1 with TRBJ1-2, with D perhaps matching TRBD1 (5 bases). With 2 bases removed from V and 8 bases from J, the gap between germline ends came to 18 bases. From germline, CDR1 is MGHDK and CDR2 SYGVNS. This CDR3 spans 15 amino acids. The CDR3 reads CASSEGGTAVYGYTF. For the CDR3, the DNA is TGTGCCAGCAGTGAAGGGGGGACGGCCGTATACGGCTACACCTTC.

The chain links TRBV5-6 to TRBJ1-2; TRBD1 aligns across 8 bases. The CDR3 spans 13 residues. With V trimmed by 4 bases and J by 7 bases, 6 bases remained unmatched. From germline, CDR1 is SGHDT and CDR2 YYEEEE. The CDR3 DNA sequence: TGTGCCAGCAGCCTGGGCAGGGGGCCTGGCTACACCTTC. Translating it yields CASSLGRGPGYTF.

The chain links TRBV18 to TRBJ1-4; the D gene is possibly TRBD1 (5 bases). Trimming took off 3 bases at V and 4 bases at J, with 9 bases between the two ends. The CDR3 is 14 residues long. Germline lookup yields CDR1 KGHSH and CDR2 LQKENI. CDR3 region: CASSPSRDNEKLFF. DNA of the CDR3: TGTGCCAGCTCACCCTCCAGGGATAATGAAAAACTGTTTTTT.

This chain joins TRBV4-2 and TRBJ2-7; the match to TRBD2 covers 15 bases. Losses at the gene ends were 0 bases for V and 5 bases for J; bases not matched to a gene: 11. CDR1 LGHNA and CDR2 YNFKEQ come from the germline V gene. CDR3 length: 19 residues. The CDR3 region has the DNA TGTGCCAGCAGCCAAGACAGGACTAGCGGGGGGGCCTGGGGCGACGAGCAGTACTTC. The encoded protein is CASSQDRTSGGAWGDEQYF.

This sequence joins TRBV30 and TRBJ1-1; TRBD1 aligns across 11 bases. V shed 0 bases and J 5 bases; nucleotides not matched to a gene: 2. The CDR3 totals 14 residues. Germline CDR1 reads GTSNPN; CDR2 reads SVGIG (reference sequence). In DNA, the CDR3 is TGTGCCTGGAGTGTCGGGACAGGGGGAACTGAAGCTTTCTTT. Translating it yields CAWSVGTGGTEAFF.

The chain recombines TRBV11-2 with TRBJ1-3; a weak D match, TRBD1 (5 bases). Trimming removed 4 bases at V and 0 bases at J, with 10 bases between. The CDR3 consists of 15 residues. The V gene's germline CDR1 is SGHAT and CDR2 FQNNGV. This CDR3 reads CASSSGGISGNTIYF. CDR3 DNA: TGTGCCAGCAGCTCGGGGGGGATCTCTGGAAACACCATATATTTT.

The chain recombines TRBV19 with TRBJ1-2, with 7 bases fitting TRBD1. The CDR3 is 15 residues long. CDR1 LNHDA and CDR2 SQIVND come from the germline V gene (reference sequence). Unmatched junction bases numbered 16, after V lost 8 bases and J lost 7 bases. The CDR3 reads CASRNGGTAFLGYTF. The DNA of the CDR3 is TGTGCCAGTCGCAACGGCGGGACAGCCTTTCTTGGCTACACCTTC.